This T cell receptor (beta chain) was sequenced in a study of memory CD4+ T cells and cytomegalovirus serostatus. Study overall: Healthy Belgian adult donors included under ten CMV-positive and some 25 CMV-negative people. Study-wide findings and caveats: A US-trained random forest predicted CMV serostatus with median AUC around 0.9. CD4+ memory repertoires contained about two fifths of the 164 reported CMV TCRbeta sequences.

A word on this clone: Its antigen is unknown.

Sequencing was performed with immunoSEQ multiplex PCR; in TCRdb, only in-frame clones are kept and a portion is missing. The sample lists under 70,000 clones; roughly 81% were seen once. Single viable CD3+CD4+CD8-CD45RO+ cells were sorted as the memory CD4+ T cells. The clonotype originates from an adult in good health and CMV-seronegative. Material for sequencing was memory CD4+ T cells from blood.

The CDR3 is CSVDANRDTQYF. As DNA, the CDR3 is TGCAGCGTTGATGCTAACCGGGATACGCAGTATTTT. The chain links TRBV29-1 to TRBJ2-3; D ambiguous. Germline lookup yields CDR1 SQVTM and CDR2 ANQGSEA. The CDR3 is made up of 12 amino acids. The germline V and J ends were trimmed by 3 bases and 6 bases, with 10 bases remaining between them.